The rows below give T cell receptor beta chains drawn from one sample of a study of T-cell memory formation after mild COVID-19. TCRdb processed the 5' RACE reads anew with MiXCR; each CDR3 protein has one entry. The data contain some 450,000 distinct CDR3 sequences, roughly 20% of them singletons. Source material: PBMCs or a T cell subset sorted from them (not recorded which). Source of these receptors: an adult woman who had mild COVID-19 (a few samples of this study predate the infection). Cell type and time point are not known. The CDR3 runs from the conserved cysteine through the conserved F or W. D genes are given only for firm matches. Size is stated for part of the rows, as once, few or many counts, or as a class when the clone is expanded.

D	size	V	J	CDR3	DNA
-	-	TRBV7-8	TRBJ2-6	CASSVRVFSGANVLTF	TGTGCCAGCAGCGTCAGGGTCTTCTCTGGGGCCAACGTCCTGACTTTC
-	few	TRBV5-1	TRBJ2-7	CASSSTSNTFSYEQYF	TGCGCCAGCAGCTCCACCTCTAACACTTTCTCCTACGAGCAGTACTTC
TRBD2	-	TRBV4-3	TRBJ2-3	CASSQDRSLAARDTQYF	TGCGCCAGCAGCCAAGATCGAAGCCTAGCGGCCCGGGATACGCAGTATTTT
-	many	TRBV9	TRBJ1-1	CASSAGDGSKTEAFF	TGTGCCAGCAGCGCCGGGGACGGTAGCAAGACTGAAGCTTTCTTT
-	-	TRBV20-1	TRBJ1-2	CSARDRGYQGIPNYGYTF	TGCAGTGCTAGGGATCGGGGATACCAGGGGATCCCGAACTATGGCTACACCTTC
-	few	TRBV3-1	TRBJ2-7	CASSQDGWAYEQYF	TGTGCCAGCAGCCAAGATGGGTGGGCCTACGAGCAGTACTTC
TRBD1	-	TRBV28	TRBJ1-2	CASYYRGQGYGYTF	TGTGCCTCATATTACAGGGGGCAAGGCTATGGCTACACCTTC
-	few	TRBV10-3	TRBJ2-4	CAISEPEGAAKNIQYF	TGTGCCATCAGTGAGCCGGAGGGGGCAGCCAAAAACATTCAGTACTTC
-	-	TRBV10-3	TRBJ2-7	CAISDPPLEQYF	TGTGCCATCAGTGACCCCCCCTTGGAGCAGTACTTC
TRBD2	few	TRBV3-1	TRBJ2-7	CASSQVAGAGNYEQYF	TGTGCCAGCAGCCAAGTGGCGGGAGCAGGGAACTACGAGCAGTACTTC
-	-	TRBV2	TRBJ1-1	CASSRGLSTEAFF	TGTGCCAGCAGTAGGGGACTCTCGACTGAAGCTTTCTTT
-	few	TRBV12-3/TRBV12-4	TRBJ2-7	CASALGGSYEQYF	TGTGCCAGCGCCCTTGGGGGCTCCTACGAGCAGTACTTC
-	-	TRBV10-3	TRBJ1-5	CAISEGASPQHF	TGTGCCATCAGTGAGGGGGCGAGCCCCCAGCATTTT
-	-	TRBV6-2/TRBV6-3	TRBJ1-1	CASSYIRQNTEAFF	TGTGCCAGCAGTTACATCCGGCAGAACACTGAAGCTTTCTTT
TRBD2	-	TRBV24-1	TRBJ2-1	CATSDAGDYNEQFF	TGTGCCACCAGTGATGCGGGGGACTACAATGAGCAGTTCTTC
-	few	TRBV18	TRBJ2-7	CASSPTGDAYEQYF	TGTGCCAGCTCACCGACAGGCGATGCCTACGAGCAGTACTTC
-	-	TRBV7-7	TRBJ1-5	CASSLLSGQISNQPQHF	TGTGCTAGCAGCTTATTGTCGGGACAAATTAGCAATCAGCCCCAGCATTTT
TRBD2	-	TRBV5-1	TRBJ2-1	CASSPPGLAGSFYNEQFF	TGCGCCAGCAGCCCCCCGGGACTAGCGGGATCCTTTTACAATGAGCAGTTCTTC
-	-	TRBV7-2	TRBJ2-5	CASSFKFRETQYF	TGTGCCAGCAGCTTTAAGTTCCGGGAGACCCAGTACTTC
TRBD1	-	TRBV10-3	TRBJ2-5	CAISESGDRGTETQYF	TGTGCCATCAGTGAGTCTGGGGACAGGGGAACGGAGACCCAGTACTTC
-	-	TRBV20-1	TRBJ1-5	CSARAGQSNQPQHF	TGCAGTGCTAGAGCCGGACAGTCCAATCAGCCCCAGCATTTT
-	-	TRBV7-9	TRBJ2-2	CASSRPGTGELFF	TGTGCCAGCAGCCGTCCCGGGACCGGGGAGCTGTTTTTT
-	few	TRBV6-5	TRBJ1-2	CASSSVTGAGYTF	TGTGCCAGCAGTTCCGTTACGGGGGCTGGCTACACCTTC
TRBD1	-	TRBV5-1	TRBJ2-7	CASSSGTGIYEQYF	TGCGCCAGCAGCTCCGGGACAGGAATCTACGAGCAGTACTTC
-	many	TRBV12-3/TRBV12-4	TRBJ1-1	CASSSGPSRGDTEAFF	TGTGCCAGCAGTTCCGGGCCCTCCCGGGGGGACACTGAAGCTTTCTTT
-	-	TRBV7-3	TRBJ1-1	CASSRGGRNTEAFF	TGTGCCAGCAGCAGGGGAGGTCGGAACACTGAAGCTTTCTTT
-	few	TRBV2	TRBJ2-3	CASSQWGMQMQSTDTQYF	TGTGCCAGCAGCCAGTGGGGAATGCAGATGCAGTCCACAGATACGCAGTATTTT
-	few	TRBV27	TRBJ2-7	CASSLVHSYEQYF	TGTGCCAGCAGTTTAGTTCACTCCTACGAGCAGTACTTC
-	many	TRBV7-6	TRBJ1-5	CASSAGGLGQPQHF	TGTGCCAGCAGCGCGGGCGGTCTCGGTCAGCCCCAGCATTTT
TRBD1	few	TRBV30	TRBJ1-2	CAWSVMRQGNRYGYTF	TGTGCCTGGAGTGTAATGAGACAGGGGAATCGCTATGGCTACACCTTC
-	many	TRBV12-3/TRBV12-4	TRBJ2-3	CASSLSRSTDTQYF	TGTGCCAGCAGCTTGAGCAGGAGCACAGATACGCAGTATTTT
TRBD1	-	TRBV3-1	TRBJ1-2	CASSQGTGSHYGYTF	TGTGCCAGCAGCCAAGGGACAGGGTCCCACTATGGCTACACCTTC
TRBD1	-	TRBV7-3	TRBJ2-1	CASSQTGTGVYNEQFF	TGTGCCAGCAGCCAAACCGGGACAGGGGTCTACAATGAGCAGTTCTTC
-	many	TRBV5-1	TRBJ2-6	CASSLDPSMSSGANVLTF	TGCGCCAGCAGCTTGGATCCGTCGATGAGCTCTGGGGCCAACGTCCTGACTTTC
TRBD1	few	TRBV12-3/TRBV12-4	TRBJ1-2	CAILTTPGQGAEGYTF	TGTGCCATCCTCACCACGCCGGGACAGGGGGCGGAGGGCTACACCTTC
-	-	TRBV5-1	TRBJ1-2	CASSPGQTTNYGYTF	TGCGCCAGCAGTCCTGGACAGACTACTAACTATGGCTACACCTTC
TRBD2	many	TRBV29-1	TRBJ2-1	CSVGRLAIGGNNEQFF	TGCAGCGTCGGCAGACTAGCGATAGGCGGGAACAATGAGCAGTTCTTC
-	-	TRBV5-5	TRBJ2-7	CASSLARQTYEQYF	TGTGCCAGCAGCTTGGCCCGTCAGACCTACGAGCAGTACTTC
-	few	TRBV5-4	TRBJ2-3	CASSSGHSLSTDTQYF	TGTGCCAGCAGCTCCGGACATTCCCTTAGCACAGATACGCAGTATTTT
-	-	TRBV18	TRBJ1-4	CASSLSGPQDEKLFF	TGTGCCAGCTCACTGAGCGGGCCTCAAGATGAAAAACTGTTTTTT
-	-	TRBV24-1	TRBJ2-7	CAGRDTRGEQYF	TGTGCCGGTCGGGACACAAGAGGCGAGCAGTACTTC